This TCR beta chain was documented in a study of CD8+ T cells in alopecia areata. In the study overall: Among treated patients, oral tofacitinib was administered at 5 to 10 mg twice daily.

It was cDNA, reverse transcribed from extracted RNA, that served as the sequencing template. The repertoire was sequenced with immunoSEQ multiplex PCR; TCRdb's copy has only in-frame clones and lacks some. The data contain some 110,000 clones, more than 30% of them seen just once; the ten biggest clones take up 2.5% to 3.5%. CDR3 length: 12 amino acids. This clone was observed a few times. This receptor was obtained from a human donor with alopecia areata. Input material: CD4+ T cells sorted from blood. The V and J genes are TRBV21-1 and TRBJ2-7. TRBV21-1 is flagged as a pseudogene. CDR3 DNA sequence: TGTGCCAGCAGCAATTTGACGTACGAGCAGTACTTC. Amino acids: CASSNLTYEQYF.